This is a list of T cell receptor beta chains from one sample in a study of T cell repertoires in cytomegalovirus infection. Using its own MiXCR run on the reads, TCRdb lists one record per CDR3 protein. The sample lists fewer than 300,000 distinct CDR3 sequences, under 30% occurring once. What was sequenced was PBMCs. Receptors were obtained from a human donor in good health (CMV status not recorded). Some clones in this sample may be carry-over from other donors' samples. Each CDR3 is given with its conserved first and last residue. The D gene is left open where the match is weak. Some rows mark clone size as missing; the rest say once, few, many or name a class of expanded clone.

TGTGCCAGCAGTTATGACATGGGGACAGATACGCAGTATTTT	CASSYDMGTDTQYF	-	many	TRBV28	14	TRBJ2-3
TGCGCCAGCAGCTTGGGACAGGGCCTTTACGAGCAGTACTTC	CASSLGQGLYEQYF	TRBD1	-	TRBV5-1	14	TRBJ2-7
TGTGCCAGCAGCTGGGGCGGGGAACAGCCCCAGCATTTT	CASSWGGEQPQHF	-	few	TRBV25-1	13	TRBJ1-5
TGTGCCAGTAGTTTCGGACAGGTTGGGGATTACGAGCAGTACTTC	CASSFGQVGDYEQYF	TRBD1	-	TRBV19	15	TRBJ2-7
TGTGCCAGCAGCCCAGGATTTTACAATGAGCAGTTCTTC	CASSPGFYNEQFF	-	-	TRBV7-9	13	TRBJ2-1
TGCAGCGTAGCTGTAGCCGGGACAGGGAGCTCCTACGAGCAGTACTTC	CSVAVAGTGSSYEQYF	TRBD1	many	TRBV29-1	16	TRBJ2-7
TGCGCCAGCAGCCATGGACCCGGACTAGCGGTCTACAATGAGCAGTTCTTC	CASSHGPGLAVYNEQFF	TRBD2	-	TRBV4-1	17	TRBJ2-1
TGCAGTGCCGCCCCAGGGGGGGACACTGAAGCTTTCTTT	CSAAPGGDTEAFF	TRBD1	-	TRBV20-1	13	TRBJ1-1
TGTGCCAGCAGCGTAGGGAGTAGCGGGGGCCCGTACGAGCAGTACTTC	CASSVGSSGGPYEQYF	TRBD2	many	TRBV9	16	TRBJ2-7
TGTGCCAGCAGTCAAACCGGCGACAGGTGGGTCAATGAGCAGTTCTTC	CASSQTGDRWVNEQFF	-	few	TRBV28	16	TRBJ2-1
TGTGCCAGCAGCCTTCAGAGCAGCCTGCCCAATCAGCCCCAGCATTTT	CASSLQSSLPNQPQHF	-	few	TRBV7-2	16	TRBJ1-5
TGCAGTGCTAGAGAGAGCGAGGGCTATAATTCACCCCTCCACTTT	CSARESEGYNSPLHF	-	few	TRBV20-1	15	TRBJ1-6
TGTGCCAGCAGCTTATGGACGGGAGGAGGGGAGACCCAGTACTTC	CASSLWTGGGETQYF	TRBD2	many	TRBV7-2	15	TRBJ2-5
TGCAGTGCTACAGCCCCATTGGGAGCGGAGACCCAGTACTTC	CSATAPLGAETQYF	-	few	TRBV20-1	14	TRBJ2-5
TGTGCCAGCAGCGAGGGACAGATGAACACTGAAGCTTTCTTT	CASSEGQMNTEAFF	TRBD1	-	TRBV7-6	14	TRBJ1-1
TGTGCCAGCATTCAGGCAGGGAATTCACCCCTCCACTTT	CASIQAGNSPLHF	-	-	TRBV12-3/TRBV12-4	13	TRBJ1-6
TGTGCCAGCAGCTTAGTTCAGGGGGCCCCTTTCACAGATACGCAGTATTTT	CASSLVQGAPFTDTQYF	TRBD1	many	TRBV7-2	17	TRBJ2-3
TGTGCCAGCATCTCCCCCGGTCCCTACGAGCAGTACTTC	CASISPGPYEQYF	-	few	TRBV28	13	TRBJ2-7
TGCGCCAGCAGCCAACCCGGGGGGTGGACTGAAGCTTTCTTT	CASSQPGGWTEAFF	-	few	TRBV4-1	14	TRBJ1-1
TGTGCCAGCATCGGGGGCAGCTCCTACGAGCAGTACTTC	CASIGGSSYEQYF	-	-	TRBV12-3/TRBV12-4	13	TRBJ2-7
TGCAGTGCTCCAGGGGGACTCGGCGATCAGCCCCAGCATTTT	CSAPGGLGDQPQHF	TRBD1	few	TRBV20-1	14	TRBJ1-5
TGTGCCAGCAGCTTAGGCGGGACAGTATCCTTCGAGCAGTACTTC	CASSLGGTVSFEQYF	-	many	TRBV7-2	15	TRBJ2-7
TGTGCCAGCAGCTTTACAGGGGGGTACGGCACTGAAGCTTTCTTT	CASSFTGGYGTEAFF	TRBD1	-	TRBV11-2	15	TRBJ1-1
TGTGCCAGCAGCTTACGGGCAAATGAAAAACTGTTTTTT	CASSLRANEKLFF	-	many	TRBV7-2	13	TRBJ1-4
TGTGCCAGCAGCTTAGGGGGGGGACAGAAAGCTTTCTTT	CASSLGGGQKAFF	TRBD1	few	TRBV7-2	13	TRBJ1-1
TGTGCCAGCAGTGCCGGGACAGGCGACATCGGGGAGCTGTTTTTT	CASSAGTGDIGELFF	TRBD1	many	TRBV25-1	15	TRBJ2-2
TGTGCCAGCAGCTTAGGGCAGGGGGCGGTAAATGAGCAGTTCTTC	CASSLGQGAVNEQFF	TRBD1	few	TRBV7-9	15	TRBJ2-1
TGTGCCAGCAGCATACCAGGGGTTTCTGAAGCTTTCTTT	CASSIPGVSEAFF	-	-	TRBV9	13	TRBJ1-1
TGTGCCAGCAGCGAGTGGGGGCTAGCGGGCCCATTAACGCAGTATTTT	CASSEWGLAGPLTQYF	TRBD2	many	TRBV7-2	16	TRBJ2-3
TGTGCCAGCAGCTTGACTAATACGCAGTATTTT	CASSLTNTQYF	-	few	TRBV7-3	11	TRBJ2-3
TGTGCCACCAGTGGTACTTCATCGGGGAGCTCCTACAATGAGCAGTTCTTC	CATSGTSSGSSYNEQFF	-	many	TRBV24-1	17	TRBJ2-1
TGCAGTGCTAGAAGACAGGGGAAAGGCTACACCTTC	CSARRQGKGYTF	TRBD1	-	TRBV20-1	12	TRBJ1-2
TGTGCCAGCAGCTTATTTGGTAACACTGAAGCTTTCTTT	CASSLFGNTEAFF	-	many	TRBV7-2	13	TRBJ1-1
TGTGCCAGCACCATCGACAACTACGAGCAGTACTTC	CASTIDNYEQYF	-	few	TRBV6-6	12	TRBJ2-7
TGTGCCAGCAGCCCAGGGAAGGGCTGGGAAAAACTGTTTTTT	CASSPGKGWEKLFF	-	medium-sized	TRBV7-2	14	TRBJ1-4